This T cell receptor beta chain was documented in a study of blood T cell repertoires in COVID-19. Study-wide context: Acute-phase and convalescent COVID-19 samples originated in the United States, Italy and Spain. T cells, B-cell-depleted T cells, or PBMCs supplied cDNA or gDNA.

Original processing methods: From reference gene primer amplification, estimates of nucleated cell counts were derived. Generated by immunoSEQ multiplex PCR, the TCRdb table keeps only in-frame clones and is missing some. The V and J calls and the clone size are those of that table, but D and trimming were determined from the DNA. The sample includes 140,000 or so clones, roughly 80% seen only once; the top ten take 4% to 5%. The CDR3 is made up of 16 amino acids. The germline CDR1 and CDR2 sequences are WNHNN and SYGVQD (reference sequence). V was shortened by 10 bases and J by 0 bases, with 16 bases between the two germline ends.

Sequenced input: peripheral blood. The receptor's source is an elderly woman with acute or convalescent COVID-19. V usage is TRBV10-1 and J usage is TRBJ1-6; unclear D gene. Written as DNA, the CDR3 is TGCGCCACCAATCCACGCACGAGCTCCTATAATTCACCCCTCCACTTT. Translation gives CATNPRTSSYNSPLHF.